This T cell receptor (beta chain) emerged from a study of PD-L1 blockade in urothelial cancer. Study at large: Analyzed time points were 3 weeks (second dose) and 6 weeks after therapy began.

Germline lookup yields CDR1 SGHKS and CDR2 YYEKEE (reference sequence). The CDR3 length is 14 residues. V dropped 2 bases and J dropped 2 bases, with 10 bases sitting between them. TCRdb keeps only in-frame clones here, not all; method: immunoSEQ multiplex PCR. This table has about 43,000 clones, approximately 83% appearing once. Time point described: peripheral blood 6 weeks after treatment start. The sample here was PBMCs, taken around atezolizumab (anti-PD-L1) treatment. The clonotype originates from a man aged 55 to 70 with urothelial cancer. The chain carries TRBV5-5 and TRBJ2-5; perhaps TRBD1 as D (6 bases). CDR3 nucleotides: TGTGCCAGCAGCTTTGGGACATGGCAAGAGACCCAGTACTTC. Translating it yields CASSFGTWQETQYF.